The 24 T cell receptor beta chains given below trace back to one sample, sequenced in a study of cytomegalovirus exposure and HLA in healthy donors. 13 Jbeta primers and 60 Vbeta primers were used for the PCR. Profiling relied on immunoSEQ multiplex PCR, and the TCRdb table lists in-frame clones only, not all of them. In all, the sample yields just under 90,000 clones. Sequenced sample: PBMCs. These receptors came from a girl aged 10-17 years in good health and CMV-seropositive.

The rearrangement links TRBV11-3 to TRBJ2-3; D remains ambiguous. V lost 4 bases, J lost 2 bases, and 13 bases lay in between. The CDR3 extends over 15 amino acids. Germline CDR1 is SGHNT and CDR2 is YENEEA. The CDR3 reads CASSWAHTLTDTQYF. The DNA for the CDR3 is TGTGCCAGCAGCTGGGCCCATACTCTCACAGATACGCAGTATTTT.

The chain recombines TRBV18 with TRBJ2-5; 15 bases agree with TRBD2. The CDR3 consists of 15 residues. V shed 0 bases and J 7 bases; nucleotides not matched to a gene: 0. Per the germline V gene, CDR1 is KGHSH and CDR2 is LQKENI. The CDR3 DNA is TGTGCCAGCTCACCACCGGGACTAGCGGGGGGGACCCAGTACTTC. Protein: CASSPPGLAGGTQYF.

Here the CDR3 reads CASSLLAYGGRGNQPQHF. The CDR3 DNA reads TGTGCCAGCAGTTTATTGGCTTACGGGGGAAGGGGCAATCAGCCCCAGCATTTT. The chain links TRBV27 to TRBJ1-5; a possible D gene is TRBD1 (5 bases). CDR3 size: 18 residues. The V gene lost 1 base and the J gene lost 2 bases, with 18 bases spanning the gap. CDR1 and CDR2 (germline): MNHEY, SMNVEV (reference sequence).

Written as DNA, the CDR3 is TGCAGCGTTCGCGGGGGGGCCTGTGAGCAGTTCTTC. It specifies CSVRGGACEQFF. The chain uses TRBV29-1 and TRBJ2-1; TRBD2 matches 9 bases. Per the germline V gene, CDR1 is SQVTM and CDR2 is ANQGSEA. The CDR3 is 12 residues long. The junction had 5 bases not matched to a gene; V was cut back by 5 bases and J by 9 bases.

The chain combines TRBV7-9 with TRBJ1-1, with 8 positions matching TRBD1. This CDR3 is built from 14 residues. The ends lost 3 bases at V and 4 bases at J; junction bases unmatched: 4. CDR1 and CDR2 (germline): SEHNR, FQNEAQ (reference sequence). The CDR3 DNA reads TGTGCCAGCAGCTTTAACAGGGGGAGCACTGAAGCTTTCTTT. Encoded protein: CASSFNRGSTEAFF.

V is TRBV2 and J is TRBJ2-7; TRBD2 is a possible D gene (7 bases). Germline V gene sequence: CDR1 SNHLY, CDR2 FYNNEI. V was trimmed by 6 bases and J by 7 bases, leaving 16 bases between them. This CDR3 is 13 amino acids long. The chain's CDR3 is CASSGGRGTEQYF. DNA for the CDR3: TGTGCCAGCAGCGGGGGGCGGGGGACTGAGCAGTACTTC.

The V and J genes are TRBV18 and TRBJ1-1; no firm D call. CDR3 length: 15 amino acids. Germline CDR1 KGHSH, CDR2 LQKENI. V was clipped by 3 bases and J by 3 bases, with 14 bases between them. This chain's CDR3 is CASSPFGGKDTEAFF. The CDR3 bases are TGTGCCAGCTCACCTTTTGGAGGGAAGGACACTGAAGCTTTCTTT. Combining the CDR3 with reference TRBV18 and TRBJ1-1 gives the whole variable domain NAGVMQNPRHLVRRRGQEARLRCSPMKGHSHVYWYRQLPEEGLKFMVYLQKENIIDESGMPKERFSAEFPKEGPSILRIQQVVRGDSAAYFCASSPFGGKDTEAFFGQGTRLTVV.

This chain connects TRBV7-9 to TRBJ2-2; no firm D call. Germline lookup yields CDR1 SEHNR and CDR2 FQNEAQ (reference sequence). V lost 1 base to trimming and J lost 3 bases, with 6 bases between them. The CDR3 is made up of 14 amino acids. The CDR3 is CASSLGLDTGELFF. For the CDR3, the DNA is TGTGCCAGCAGCTTAGGTTTAGACACCGGGGAGCTGTTTTTT.

This sequence joins TRBV25-1 and TRBJ2-1; TRBD1 is a possible D gene (6 bases). The germline V gene encodes CDR1 MGHDK and CDR2 SYGVNS. The CDR3 is made up of 16 amino acids. V lost 3 bases, J lost 0 bases, and 12 bases lay in between. The CDR3 DNA is TGTGCCAGCAGTGACCCGGACAGCAGCTCCTACAATGAGCAGTTCTTC. As protein: CASSDPDSSSYNEQFF.

The chain recombines TRBV15 with TRBJ2-1; the match to TRBD1 covers 7 bases. Losses at the gene ends were 5 bases for V and 5 bases for J; bases not matched to a gene: 9. This CDR3 contains 15 residues. Germline loops: CDR1 LNHNV, CDR2 YYDKDF (reference sequence). CDR3 sequence reads: CATSDRDRADNEQFF. In DNA form, the CDR3 reads TGTGCCACCAGCGACCGGGACAGAGCAGACAATGAGCAGTTCTTC.

CDR3 sequence reads: CAISEGHPQVTEAFF. The CDR3 DNA reads as TGTGCCATCAGTGAGGGACACCCCCAGGTCACTGAAGCTTTCTTT. The chain joins TRBV10-3 to TRBJ1-1, with a weak D call TRBD1 (5 bases). Deletions cut 2 bases from V and 4 bases from J, with 14 bases between. The CDR3 has 15 amino acids. Germline loops: CDR1 ENHRY, CDR2 SYGVKD.

The chain couples TRBV4-1 to TRBJ1-1, with D maybe TRBD1 (6 bases). V lost 4 bases and J lost 0, with 15 bases in between. The CDR3 sequence is 16 residues long. Germline V gene lookup returns CDR1 MGHRA and CDR2 YSYEKL. The CDR3 spells CASSLERRGMNTEAFF. CDR3 coding DNA: TGCGCCAGCAGCCTAGAGCGAAGGGGGATGAACACTGAAGCTTTCTTT.

The genes are TRBV4-3 and TRBJ1-1; D perhaps matches TRBD1 (6 bases). Germline V gives CDR1 LGHNA, CDR2 YSLEER. V lost 6 bases and J lost 8, with 10 bases in between. This CDR3 is 11 amino acids long. CDR3 sequence reads: CASRERGEAFF. CDR3 DNA: TGCGCCAGCAGGGAAAGGGGGGAAGCTTTCTTT.

The chain couples TRBV4-1 to TRBJ1-4; 7 positions match TRBD1. The V segment lost 4 bases and the J segment 8 bases; nucleotides outside the gene matches: 19. The CDR3 is made up of 18 amino acids. Germline V gene lookup returns CDR1 MGHRA and CDR2 YSYEKL. The CDR3 sequence: CASSPRQGDRLNGEKLFF. CDR3 sequence (DNA): TGCGCCAGCAGCCCAAGACAGGGAGATCGGCTTAACGGGGAAAAACTGTTTTTT.

This rearrangement joins TRBV28 to TRBJ2-3; TRBD2 aligns across 10 bases. The CDR3 is 15 residues long. Unmatched junction bases numbered 1, after V lost 3 bases and J lost 1 base. Germline V gives CDR1 MDHEN, CDR2 SYDVKM. The CDR3 DNA follows: TGTGCCAGCAGTTTGCTAGCGGGGGGCACAGATACGCAGTATTTT. The encoded protein is CASSLLAGGTDTQYF.

The CDR3 sequence is CASSQDLVLEAFF. CDR3 bases: TGCGCCAGCAGCCAAGACCTAGTTCTTGAAGCTTTCTTT. The chain has TRBV4-1 and TRBJ1-1; D unresolved. CDR1 and CDR2 from the germline V gene are MGHRA and YSYEKL. The CDR3 is made up of 13 amino acids. The V end was cut by 0 bases, the J end by 7 bases, with 9 bases between.

The CDR3 reads CASSQDYSDTQYF. The CDR3 coding sequence is TGTGCCAGCAGCCAAGATTATTCAGATACGCAGTATTTT. The V call is TRBV14, the J call TRBJ2-3, with no clear D. Trimming took off 0 bases at V and 4 bases at J, with 5 bases between the two ends. There are 13 residues in the CDR3. CDR1 is SGHDN and CDR2 is FVKESK in the germline V gene.

The J gene is TRBJ1-1, the V gene TRBV19; 9 bases map to TRBD1. The length of the CDR3 is 13 residues. The germline CDR1 and CDR2 sequences are LNHDA and SQIVND (reference sequence). The V segment lost 5 bases and the J segment 4 bases; nucleotides outside the gene matches: 2. The CDR3 DNA reads TGTGCCAGTAGTGGGACAGGGAGCACTGAAGCTTTCTTT. It translates to CASSGTGSTEAFF.

The chain couples TRBV29-1 to TRBJ1-1; perhaps TRBD1 as D (6 bases). The CDR3 covers 15 residues. The germline V gene encodes CDR1 SQVTM and CDR2 ANQGSEA. Trimming removed 2 bases from V and 0 bases from J, with 13 bases in between. The CDR3 region is CSVEPPGGLNTEAFF. The DNA for the CDR3 is TGCAGCGTTGAACCCCCCGGGGGGCTGAACACTGAAGCTTTCTTT. Looking up the rest from reference TRBV29-1 and TRBJ1-1 gives the full variable domain: SAVISQKPSRDICQRGTSLTIQCQVDSQVTMMFWYRQQPGQSLTLIATANQGSEATYESGFVIDKFPISRPNLTFSTLTVSNMSPEDSSIYLCSVEPPGGLNTEAFFGQGTRLTVV.

The chain recombines TRBV5-1 with TRBJ1-1; TRBD1 aligns across 7 bases. The ends lost 4 bases at V and 0 bases at J; junction bases unmatched: 6. This CDR3 is 15 amino acids long. CDR1 SGHRS and CDR2 YFSETQ come from the germline V gene. CDR3 DNA: TGCGCCAGCAGCCCGGGACAGAGTATGAACACTGAAGCTTTCTTT. It yields the protein CASSPGQSMNTEAFF.

The rearrangement links TRBV5-1 to TRBJ1-1, with 7 positions matching TRBD1. V gave up 4 bases and J gave up 10 bases; unmatched junction bases: 7. From germline, CDR1 is SGHRS and CDR2 YFSETQ. The CDR3 runs to 12 residues. CDR3 amino acids: CASSAGQVGAFF. CDR3 nucleotides: TGCGCCAGCAGCGCCGGACAGGTGGGAGCTTTCTTT.

The V gene is TRBV6-5, the J gene TRBJ1-6, with 10 nucleotides matching TRBD1. The CDR3 runs to 15 residues. Germline V lookup: CDR1 MNHEY, CDR2 SVGAGI. V lost 8 bases, J lost 11 bases, and 12 bases stayed unmatched. The CDR3 spells CASSTGQGGGTPLHF. The CDR3 region has the DNA TGTGCCAGCTCCACCGGACAGGGGGGTGGAACACCCCTCCACTTT.

As concerns this clone: The junction and the germline gene differ at one end; a read error may be behind it. CDR3 nucleotide sequence: TGTGCCAGCACTGCAGACACGACACTGGAAGGTTTCTTT. Translation: CASTADTTLEGFF. This rearrangement joins TRBV6-1 to TRBJ1-1, with no clear D. This CDR3 spans 13 amino acids. CDR1 is MNHNS and CDR2 is SASEGT in the germline V gene.

The genes are TRBV4-3 and TRBJ1-2; 11 positions agree with TRBD1. CDR1 and CDR2 (germline): LGHNA, YSLEER. V shed 6 bases and J 4 bases; nucleotides not matched to a gene: 10. The CDR3 runs 16 residues. The CDR3 nucleotides read TGCGCCAGCAGTCCTGGGACAGGGGGGTCCGGCTATGGCTACACCTTC. It yields the protein CASSPGTGGSGYGYTF.